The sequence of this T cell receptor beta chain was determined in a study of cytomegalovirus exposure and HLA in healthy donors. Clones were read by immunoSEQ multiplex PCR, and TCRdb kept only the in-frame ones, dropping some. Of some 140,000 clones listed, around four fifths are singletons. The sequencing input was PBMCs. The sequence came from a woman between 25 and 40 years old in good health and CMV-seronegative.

CDR3 nucleotides: TGCGCCAGCAGCCCTTATAGCGGGGGGGTGACAGATACGCAGTATTTT. Amino acid sequence: CASSPYSGGVTDTQYF. The chain links TRBV5-1 to TRBJ2-3; 11 bases are a match to TRBD2. This CDR3 is 16 amino acids long. V lost 4 bases and J lost 3; bases outside the gene matches: 7. Germline lookup yields CDR1 SGHRS and CDR2 YFSETQ.